This T cell receptor (beta chain) was identified during a study of blood T cells in healthy people across ages (dated by TCRdb to the mid-2010s). Concerning the study at large: In model experiments, template switching captured about one uniquely barcoded TCR beta cDNA molecule for every two T cells. Donors were grouped into four age groups: young (average roughly 16 years), middle-aged (roughly 37), aged (around 60) and long-lived (approximately 82). Donors of different ages were randomly distributed across sequencing lanes to avoid experimental bias. To track age-related changes in TCR beta repertoire diversity, the study relied on deep sequencing normalized with unique cDNA molecular identifiers. Two additional independent replicas of 1 million unique cDNA reads from the same blood draw were analyzed for two donors (one aged 18 to 30 and one aged 80 or older).

Overall results and qualifications from the work: Compared with the aged group, more naive CD4+ T cells, fewer expanded clones and increased TCR diversity were shown by the long-lived group, suggesting age selection. Estimates of total diversity based on one million sequenced T cells were considered lower bounds and underestimates. As age increased, observed TCR beta diversity per million T cells dropped in a roughly linear way, and a significant reduction was already evident by age around 41. Because the CMV infection status of the donors was unknown, age-related changes in expanded clonotypes may potentially have been confounded. Since profiling was done on bulk unsorted PBMCs, naive and antigen-experienced compartments could not be conclusively compared. Observed TCR beta diversity correlated strongly with the percentage of naive T cells measured by flow cytometry.

From the cysteine through the phenylalanine, the CDR3 covers 16 amino acids. The DNA shown is the 48-base CDR3, in frame from base 1. For CDR1 and CDR2, the germline V gene lists SGHAT and FQNNGV. The V end gives up 5 bases and the J end 5 bases, leaving 15 bases in the junction not matched to a gene. Donors were approximately 42 systemically healthy Caucasian individuals from Russia aged 6 to 90 years. Each donor gave about 9.2 milliliters of peripheral blood, drawn into EDTA-treated Vacutainer tubes. Ficoll-Paque density-gradient centrifugation was used to isolate PBMCs, with at least 7 million obtained per sample. Total RNA was extracted from PBMCs with Trizol reagent, with at least 5.5 micrograms obtained per sample. For every donor, flow cytometry on a PBMC aliquot measured the percentage of naive CD45RAhigh/CD27high T cells. Receptor libraries were prepared by 5' RACE. Sequencing took place on an Illumina HiSeq 2500. A second PCR of about 6 to 12 cycles was run with a J-beta primer mix and a sample-barcoded 5' primer. A unique molecular identifier was introduced onto each TCR beta cDNA molecule by a template-switch 5' adaptor carrying 12 random nucleotides. Each sample yielded at least 3 million CDR3-containing paired-end reads. All of the RNA was converted into first-strand cDNA using the Mint cDNA synthesis kit, with a TRBC-specific oligonucleotide serving as the primer. After uracil-DNA glycosylase treatment, a first 18-cycle PCR used universal primers M1SS and BC2_uni_R on all cDNA. Under the source paper's analysis protocol: Each sample was normalized by randomly selecting 1 million high-quality reads, each carrying a distinct molecular identifier. Instead of being binned into consensus sequences, reads that shared molecular identifiers were thrown out. MiTCR, with a Q25 quality threshold and the strictest error-elimination algorithm, was used for CDR3 identification, clonotype clustering and error correction. A nonparametric unseen species model using Euler transformation provided a lower-bound estimate of total TCR beta diversity. The public reads were reanalyzed by TCRdb: fastp trimming at Q25, MiXCR alignment, in-frame beta chains only. Under each unique CDR3 protein, matching rows form one entry showing the most common genes and DNA. TCRdb assigned the V and J calls; the authors' analysis was not used. Present in this sample are about 1.6 million distinct CDR3 sequences, almost 35% of which were seen just once. The ten largest clonotypes hold around 10% of the sample.

Regarding this clonotype: Its cognate antigen has yet to be identified. No base qualities exist here, and no much larger clone lies one base off it.

The receptor chain draws on TRBV11-2 and TRBJ2-7; 7 nucleotides in the junction match TRBD1. This receptor was obtained from a woman in her thirties in good health. Sequencing was carried out using blood. The sequenced DNA: TGTGCCAGCAGCACACAAGTGACAGGGAGCCGAAACGAGCAGTACTTC. It translates as CASSTQVTGSRNEQYF.